The source of this TCR beta chain is a study of blood T cell repertoires in COVID-19. Study details: Samples representing acute and convalescent COVID-19 were sourced from the United States, Italy and Spain. From T cells, B-cell-depleted T cells, or PBMCs came the material, which was cDNA or gDNA.

J gave up 5 bases and V 6 bases, and 5 bases lay outside the gene matches. Germline CDR1 is MGHDK and CDR2 is SYGVNS. There are 14 residues in the CDR3. Original processing notes: Estimation of nucleated cell counts relied on the amplification of reference gene primers. Assay used: immunoSEQ multiplex PCR; TCRdb lists only in-frame clones, some missing. V and J calls and clone size are given by that table; D and trimming were obtained from the DNA. The table shows about 170,000 clones, with approximately 85% occurring only once. The V call is TRBV25-1, the J call TRBJ1-4, with 8 bases that match TRBD1. The sample comprised peripheral blood. This TCR was recovered from a man older than 75 with COVID-19, enrolled during active disease. The CDR3: CASRGQASNEKLFF. The CDR3 DNA sequence: TGTGCCAGCAGGGGACAGGCTTCGAATGAAAAACTGTTTTTT.